This T cell receptor beta chain was captured in a study of graft-versus-host responses after intestinal transplantation. The CDR3 is made up of 15 amino acids. Per germline, CDR1 SGHRS and CDR2 YFSETQ. J was trimmed by 7 bases and V by 4 bases; bases with no gene match: 9. Sequenced by immunoSEQ multiplex PCR; TCRdb stores in-frame clones only, minus some. The sample lists approximately 18,000 clones; about 89% were seen once. The source was PBMCs, collected less than 240 days after intestinal transplant. V and J are TRBV5-1 and TRBJ1-5; TRBD1 matches 9 bases. The receptor was isolated from a human patient who received an intestinal transplant, so some T cells may come from the graft donor. The CDR3 DNA sequence: TGCGCCAGCAGCCTAGGGACAGGGTCGAGACAGCCCCAGCATTTT. Protein product: CASSLGTGSRQPQHF.